The 30 T cell receptor beta chains presented below share a single source sample, sequenced in a study of shared clonotypes between healthy human individuals (dated by TCRdb to 2018 to 2020). The method was the immunoSEQ multiplex PCR assay. As stored in TCRdb, this immuneACCESS dataset retains in-frame rearrangements with V and J assigned. A fraction of the clones does not appear; measured against another copy, unresolved V genes explain less than half of the discrepancy, and the remainder lacks a known reason. Across this sample there are around 600,000 clones, with approximately 95% seen only once. The top ten clonotypes cover approximately 0.11% of the sample. CD8 naive samples were obtained by positive selection for CCR7 among CD45RO-negative cells, yielding a CD45RA+CCR7+ population from which TemRA cells were excluded. The sample taken for sequencing was naive CD8+ T cells sorted from blood. In the paper's terms, the cell subset or site label means: CD45RA+CCR7+. These receptor sequences come from a woman in her twenties or thirties in good health.

This chain uses TRBV11-2 with TRBJ2-3; D might be TRBD2 (5 bases). V was trimmed by 0 bases and J by 7 bases, leaving 11 bases between them. This CDR3 has 14 residues. The V gene's germline CDR1 is SGHAT and CDR2 FQNNGV. Here the CDR3 reads CASSLEAPGNTQYF. The DNA for the CDR3 is TGTGCCAGCAGCTTAGAGGCGCCGGGGAATACGCAGTATTTT. Combining the CDR3 with reference TRBV11-2 and TRBJ2-3 gives the whole variable domain EAGVAQSPRYKIIEKRQSVAFWCNPISGHATLYWYQQILGQGPKLLIQFQNNGVVDDSQLPKDRFSAERLKGVDSTLKIQPAKLEDSAVYLCASSLEAPGNTQYFGPGTRLTVL.

The chain combines TRBV6-5 with TRBJ2-3; no firm D call. V was clipped by 0 bases and J by 4 bases, with 5 bases between them. Germline lookup yields CDR1 MNHEY and CDR2 SVGAGI. The CDR3 has 13 amino acids. The CDR3 here is CASSYSGSDTQYF. The CDR3 coding sequence is TGTGCCAGCAGTTACTCAGGGTCAGATACGCAGTATTTT.

The rearrangement joins TRBV19 to TRBJ2-7; tentative D call: TRBD1 (6 bases). V lost 5 bases and J lost 4, with 15 bases in between. The V gene's germline CDR1 is LNHDA and CDR2 SQIVND (reference sequence). The CDR3 contains 14 residues. The CDR3 DNA follows: TGTGCCAGTAGTTGGGACAACGAGGGGTACGAGCAGTACTTC. As protein: CASSWDNEGYEQYF.

The chain carries TRBV4-1 and TRBJ2-3, with D possibly being TRBD2 (5 bases). Germline lookup yields CDR1 MGHRA and CDR2 YSYEKL. The CDR3 contains 16 residues. V lost 1 base and J lost 1, with 12 bases in between. The DNA for the CDR3 is TGCGCCAGCAGCCAAGCTCAGGAGGCTGGCACAGATACGCAGTATTTT. Residues: CASSQAQEAGTDTQYF.

A single count supports this clone. This chain links TRBV15 with TRBJ1-5; possible D gene TRBD1, 5 bases. The V end was cut by 5 bases, the J end by 3 bases, with 11 bases between. Germline CDR1 and CDR2: LNHNV and YYDKDF (reference sequence). This CDR3 region has 14 residues. CDR3 residues: CATSEGLNNQPQHF. The CDR3 DNA reads TGTGCCACCAGCGAGGGACTCAACAATCAGCCCCAGCATTTT.

This rearrangement joins TRBV9 to TRBJ2-7; D remains unclear. Germline lookup yields CDR1 SGDLS and CDR2 YYNGEE. The CDR3 is 14 residues long. V was clipped by 0 bases and J by 2 bases, with 9 bases between them. The CDR3 sequence: CASSVDSGAYEQYF. The CDR3 DNA sequence: TGTGCCAGCAGCGTAGACTCTGGGGCCTACGAGCAGTACTTC.

As regards this clone: This same CDR3 is encoded by further DNA sequences in the sample. The J gene is TRBJ2-1, the V gene TRBV27, with 10 bases identical to TRBD1. Germline V gives CDR1 MNHEY, CDR2 SMNVEV (reference sequence). Trimming at V came to 5 bases and at J to 7 bases, leaving 8 bases not matched to a gene. The CDR3 is 15 amino acids. The CDR3: CASSPGTGARNEQFF. The CDR3 DNA reads TGTGCCAGCAGTCCGGGGACAGGGGCTCGAAATGAGCAGTTCTTC.

The chain employs TRBV27 and TRBJ2-7; a weak D match, TRBD1 (6 bases). Germline loops: CDR1 MNHEY, CDR2 SMNVEV (reference sequence). Trimming stripped 5 bases from V and 7 bases from J, with 9 bases between. CDR3 length equals 11 residues. The DNA for the CDR3 is TGTGCCAGCAGTATCAGGGGTGAGCAGTACTTC. This sequence encodes CASSIRGEQYF.

The chain combines TRBV28 with TRBJ1-5; 8 bases map to TRBD1. Germline V CDR1 and CDR2: MDHEN, SYDVKM. Losses at the gene ends were 7 bases for V and 7 bases for J; bases not matched to a gene: 3. This CDR3 has 12 residues. For the CDR3, the DNA is TGTGCCAGCAAAACAGGGGGACAGCCCCAGCATTTT. It translates to CASKTGGQPQHF.

The J gene is TRBJ2-7, the V gene TRBV4-1; D is unresolved. The length of the CDR3 is 15 residues. Per the germline V gene, CDR1 is MGHRA and CDR2 is YSYEKL. The V gene lost 4 bases and the J gene lost 2 bases, with 15 bases spanning the gap. CDR3 residues: CASSLSTVTPYEQYF. CDR3 nucleotides: TGCGCCAGCAGCCTCTCGACTGTAACTCCCTACGAGCAGTACTTC.

The chain carries TRBV27 and TRBJ2-7; D is possibly TRBD2 (5 bases). V lost 6 bases, J lost 4 bases, and 13 bases lay in between. The CDR3 contains 13 residues. Germline V gene sequence: CDR1 MNHEY, CDR2 SMNVEV (reference sequence). The CDR3 bases are TGTGCCAGCAGGGTAGGACTCGGGTACGAGCAGTACTTC. The encoded protein is CASRVGLGYEQYF.

The V call is TRBV25-1, the J call TRBJ2-2; no reliable D call. This CDR3 is built from 12 residues. Germline V CDR1 and CDR2: MGHDK, SYGVNS. V shed 10 bases and J shed 6 bases, with 12 bases lying between them. In DNA, the CDR3 is TGTGCCACCATGCTTCGCTCCGGGGAGCTGTTTTTT. Its protein is CATMLRSGELFF.

V usage is TRBV28 and J usage is TRBJ2-5; 7 nucleotides align to TRBD1. The CDR3 runs to 13 residues. After removal of 10 bases from V and 1 base from J, the junction contained 6 bases not matched to a gene. CDR1 MDHEN and CDR2 SYDVKM come from the germline V gene. The DNA of the CDR3 is TGTGCCACCGCCGGGACAGTCCAAGAGACCCAGTACTTC. This gives the protein CATAGTVQETQYF.

The J gene is TRBJ2-7, the V gene TRBV9; TRBD1 matches at 9 bases. Germline CDR1 reads SGDLS; CDR2 reads YYNGEE. The CDR3 extends over 16 amino acids. Trimming removed 2 bases from V and 0 bases from J; junction bases left unmatched: 6. The CDR3 is CASSVNPGQGSYEQYF. As DNA, the CDR3 is TGTGCCAGCAGCGTTAACCCGGGACAGGGCTCCTACGAGCAGTACTTC. Supplemented by reference TRBV9 and TRBJ2-7, the full variable domain reads DSGVTQTPKHLITATGQRVTLRCSPRSGDLSVYWYQQSLDQGLQFLIQYYNGEERAKGNILERFSAQQFPDLHSELNLSSLELGDSALYFCASSVNPGQGSYEQYFGPGTRLTVT.

The chain recombines TRBV29-1 with TRBJ2-3, with 8 bases that match TRBD2. The V gene end was trimmed by 3 bases and the J gene end by 0 bases; junction bases not matched to a gene: 11. Germline CDR1 is SQVTM and CDR2 is ANQGSEA. This CDR3 spans 17 amino acids. CDR3 nucleotide sequence: TGCAGCGTTGACAGACTAGCGACTAAGGTTAGCACAGATACGCAGTATTTT. The encoded protein is CSVDRLATKVSTDTQYF.

The chain couples TRBV18 to TRBJ2-2; D is unresolved. CDR1 and CDR2 (germline): KGHSH, LQKENI. The CDR3 is made up of 15 amino acids. The V and J ends lost 6 bases and 2 bases respectively, with 13 bases between them. Written as DNA, the CDR3 is TGTGCCAGCTCCCCCACTGGCGGAAACACCGGGGAGCTGTTTTTT. Translating it yields CASSPTGGNTGELFF. Full variable domain (missing parts from reference TRBV18 and TRBJ2-2): NAGVMQNPRHLVRRRGQEARLRCSPMKGHSHVYWYRQLPEEGLKFMVYLQKENIIDESGMPKERFSAEFPKEGPSILRIQQVVRGDSAAYFCASSPTGGNTGELFFGEGSRLTVL.

The chain combines TRBV27 with TRBJ1-3; unclear D gene. The ends were cut back, 3 bases at V and 1 base at J, with 10 bases in the middle. The CDR3 spans 15 residues. Germline CDR1 and CDR2: MNHEY and SMNVEV (reference sequence). Written as DNA, the CDR3 is TGTGCCAGCAGTTTTAATGGTGGATCTGGAAACACCATATATTTT. Amino acid sequence: CASSFNGGSGNTIYF.

The chain combines TRBV7-8 with TRBJ2-1; 8 bases are shared with TRBD1. The CDR3 has 17 residues. J lost 0 bases, V lost 7 bases, and 11 bases had no gene match. Germline CDR1 SGHVS, CDR2 FQNEAQ. For the CDR3, the DNA is TGTGCCAGCATTCCCCACAGGGGGAAGAGCTCCTACAATGAGCAGTTCTTC. It translates to CASIPHRGKSSYNEQFF. The full variable domain, in which reference TRBV7-8 and TRBJ2-1 provide the parts outside the CDR3, is GAGVSQSPRYKVAKRGQDVALRCDPISGHVSLFWYQQALGQGPEFLTYFQNEAQLDKSGLPSDRFFAERPEGSVSTLKIQRTQQEDSAVYLCASIPHRGKSSYNEQFFGPGTRLTVL.

V gene TRBV9 combines with J gene TRBJ2-7; a weak D match, TRBD2 (6 bases). The length of the CDR3 is 15 residues. The germline CDR1 and CDR2 sequences are SGDLS and YYNGEE. V dropped 4 bases and J dropped 0 bases, with 14 bases sitting between them. Written as DNA, the CDR3 is TGTGCCAGCAGCCCCGGGACTTCTAGCTCCTACGAGCAGTACTTC. It is translated as CASSPGTSSSYEQYF.

A note on this clone: This sample also contains other DNA sequences that code for the same CDR3. V gene TRBV11-2 combines with J gene TRBJ2-7; D gene ambiguous. Germline loops: CDR1 SGHAT, CDR2 FQNNGV. The V gene lost 5 bases and the J gene lost 5 bases, with 7 bases spanning the gap. CDR3 length: 11 residues. DNA for the CDR3: TGTGCCAGCAGCGCCAGTCACGAGCAGTACTTC. This gives the protein CASSASHEQYF.

V gene TRBV18 combines with J gene TRBJ2-7; weak D call: TRBD2 (5 bases). There are 13 residues in the CDR3. Germline V CDR1 and CDR2: KGHSH, LQKENI. V was pared by 2 bases and J by 5 bases, with 10 bases between. Here the CDR3 DNA reads TGTGCCAGCTCACCAGAGGGTTGGAACGAGCAGTACTTC. It translates to CASSPEGWNEQYF. The full variable domain, completed using reference TRBV18 and TRBJ2-7, is NAGVMQNPRHLVRRRGQEARLRCSPMKGHSHVYWYRQLPEEGLKFMVYLQKENIIDESGMPKERFSAEFPKEGPSILRIQQVVRGDSAAYFCASSPEGWNEQYFGPGTRLTVT.

The V and J genes are TRBV4-1 and TRBJ2-7; D possibly corresponds to TRBD1 (6 bases). CDR3 length: 16 residues. In germline, CDR1 is MGHRA, CDR2 YSYEKL. The V gene lost 4 bases and the J gene lost 3 bases, with 19 bases spanning the gap. The CDR3: CASSPTKGQHRYEQYF. In nucleotides, the CDR3 is TGCGCCAGCAGCCCCACAAAAGGACAGCACCGCTACGAGCAGTACTTC.

The gene calls are TRBV29-1 and TRBJ2-5; maybe TRBD2 (6 bases). CDR1 is SQVTM and CDR2 is ANQGSEA in the germline V gene. The CDR3 is 12 amino acids. V gave up 4 bases and J gave up 1 base, with 7 bases separating them. The CDR3 spells CSVVGSQETQYF. CDR3 sequence (DNA): TGCAGCGTTGTCGGGAGCCAAGAGACCCAGTACTTC.

Remarks on this clone: Different DNA sequences within this sample yield the same CDR3. The rearrangement links TRBV28 to TRBJ2-7; the D gene is possibly TRBD1 (6 bases). The ends were cut back, 1 base at V and 2 bases at J, with 9 bases in the middle. The germline V gene has CDR1 MDHEN and CDR2 SYDVKM. This CDR3 spans 14 amino acids. The chain's CDR3 is CASSLSRTAYEQYF. In DNA, the CDR3 is TGTGCCAGCAGTTTATCGAGGACAGCCTACGAGCAGTACTTC.

V gene TRBV2 combines with J gene TRBJ2-5; D tentatively reads TRBD1 or TRBD2 (5 bases each). Trimming pared 1 base from V and 7 bases from J, leaving 19 bases between. CDR1 is SNHLY, CDR2 FYNNEI, per germline. The length of the CDR3 is 16 residues. CDR3: CASSEGGALSRWTQYF. CDR3 bases: TGTGCCAGCAGTGAAGGAGGGGCCCTATCCAGGTGGACCCAGTACTTC.

The rearrangement links TRBV5-4 to TRBJ2-1; unclear D gene. The CDR3 spans 12 residues. Trimming removed 5 bases from V and 5 bases from J, with 8 bases in between. Germline assignment: CDR1 SGHNT and CDR2 YYREEE (reference sequence). In nucleotides, the CDR3 is TGTGCCAGCAGGACCCCAGACAATGAGCAGTTCTTC. Translating gives CASRTPDNEQFF.

The genes are TRBV11-2 and TRBJ2-1, with 9 bases that match TRBD1. Per germline, CDR1 SGHAT and CDR2 FQNNGV. The CDR3 sequence is 12 residues long. V shed 4 bases and J 8 bases; nucleotides not matched to a gene: 0. The CDR3 bases are TGTGCCAGCAGCTGGGACAGGGATGAGCAGTTCTTC. The encoded protein is CASSWDRDEQFF.

The V call is TRBV27, the J call TRBJ1-5; D gene uncertain. There are 15 residues in the CDR3. With 3 bases removed from V and 3 bases from J, the gap between germline ends came to 12 bases. CDR1 is MNHEY, CDR2 SMNVEV, per germline (reference sequence). The CDR3 nucleotides are TGTGCCAGCAGTTTGACGGCCCTCGCCAATCAGCCCCAGCATTTT. Protein: CASSLTALANQPQHF.

The V gene is TRBV28, the J gene TRBJ1-5; TRBD1 is a possible D gene (6 bases). Per germline, CDR1 MDHEN and CDR2 SYDVKM. Trimming took 6 bases from V and 5 from J, leaving 11 bases between them. The CDR3 runs to 13 residues. The CDR3: CASRHREDQPQHF. CDR3 nucleotides: TGTGCCAGCAGGCACAGGGAAGATCAGCCCCAGCATTTT. Supplemented by reference TRBV28 and TRBJ1-5, the full variable domain reads DVKVTQSSRYLVKRTGEKVFLECVQDMDHENMFWYRQDPGLGLRLIYFSYDVKMKEKGDIPEGYSVSREKKERFSLILESASTNQTSMYLCASRHREDQPQHFGDGTRLSIL.

The CDR3 bases are TGTGCCAGCAGTCCCAGGACAGGGGGGGATGAAAAACTGTTTTTT. Its translation: CASSPRTGGDEKLFF. This chain uses TRBV27 with TRBJ1-4; 10 nucleotides match TRBD1. This CDR3 is built from 15 residues. The J segment lost 6 bases and the V segment lost 5 bases, leaving 6 bases of the junction unmatched. Germline V gives CDR1 MNHEY, CDR2 SMNVEV (reference sequence).